This passage covers 16 T cell receptor beta chains from one sample sequenced in a study of chemoradiotherapy in HPV16-positive cancers. Assay used: immunoSEQ multiplex PCR; TCRdb lists only in-frame clones, some missing. There are some 850 clones in the sample; more than 75% occur only once, and roughly an eighth lies in the top ten. The specimen comprised tumor tissue, sampled from a patient who underwent chemoradiotherapy. The receptors originated from a human donor with HPV-associated anogenital cancer.

J is TRBJ1-1 and V is TRBV4-1, with D possibly being TRBD1 (6 bases). V lost 0 bases to trimming and J lost 0 bases, with 17 bases between them. Germline V lookup: CDR1 MGHRA, CDR2 YSYEKL. This CDR3 has 18 residues. CDR3 amino acids: CASSQEGSGGAVNTEAFF. The CDR3, as DNA: TGCGCCAGCAGCCAAGAGGGGAGCGGGGGCGCGGTGAACACTGAAGCTTTCTTT.

The rearrangement joins TRBV30 to TRBJ1-2, with D unresolved. Looked up from germline, CDR1 is GTSNPN and CDR2 is SVGIG (reference sequence). V was pared by 5 bases and J by 1 base, with 14 bases between. This CDR3 comprises 14 residues. The CDR3 sequence is CAWSLGDGNYGYTF. The CDR3, as DNA: TGTGCCTGGTCTCTAGGAGACGGTAACTATGGCTACACCTTC.

This chain joins TRBV14 and TRBJ1-5, with 7 bases identical to TRBD1. Trimming removed 5 bases from V and 3 bases from J; junction bases left unmatched: 4. CDR3 length: 14 residues. Germline CDR1 and CDR2: SGHDN and FVKESK. DNA for the CDR3: TGTGCCAGCAGCTACAGGGGAAACAATCAGCCCCAGCATTTT. This translates into CASSYRGNNQPQHF.

V is TRBV13 and J is TRBJ2-5; possible D gene TRBD1, 6 bases. The J call is uncertain, as TRBJ2-7 better fits the DNA end. The CDR3 is 14 residues long. Germline V gene sequence: CDR1 PRHDT, CDR2 FYEKMQ (reference sequence). The CDR3 DNA follows: TGTGCCAGCATGGTGGGCAGGGGTACCTACGAGCAGTACTTC. Translated, it gives CASMVGRGTYEQYF.

The CDR3 sequence is CASRFSRDGGEKLFF. In DNA, the CDR3 is TGTGCCAGTAGATTCTCCCGGGACGGGGGTGAAAAACTGTTTTTT. V and J are TRBV19 and TRBJ1-4; perhaps TRBD1 as D (5 bases). Germline values: CDR1 LNHDA, CDR2 SQIVND (reference sequence). The CDR3 runs 15 residues. Deletions cut 6 bases from V and 7 bases from J, with 18 bases between.

This chain links TRBV30 with TRBJ2-2; D ambiguous. The CDR3 length is 14 residues. The germline gives CDR1 GTSNPN, CDR2 SVGIG (reference sequence). The CDR3 loop reads CAFSTTSNTGELFF. The CDR3, as DNA: TGTGCTTTTTCTACTACGTCGAACACCGGGGAGCTGTTTTTT.

This clone was observed a single time. V gene TRBV5-1 combines with J gene TRBJ2-7, with 13 bases that match TRBD2. Trimming cost V 4 bases and J 4 bases; bases outside gene matches: 5. Germline assignment: CDR1 SGHRS and CDR2 YFSETQ. The CDR3 is 15 residues long. The CDR3 loop is CASSGGTSGVYEQYF. The CDR3 nucleotides read TGCGCCAGCAGCGGTGGGACTAGCGGGGTATACGAGCAGTACTTC.

The chain uses TRBV28 and TRBJ2-7; D possibly corresponds to TRBD2 (5 bases). The CDR3 runs to 14 residues. Germline lookup yields CDR1 MDHEN and CDR2 SYDVKM. V dropped 7 bases and J dropped 0 bases, with 13 bases sitting between them. The CDR3 nucleotides read TGTGCCAGCATCCTCCGAGGGCGCTCCTACGAGCAGTACTTC. It is translated as CASILRGRSYEQYF.

This chain connects TRBV9 to TRBJ1-2; weak D call: TRBD1 (6 bases). The germline gives CDR1 SGDLS, CDR2 YYNGEE. CDR3 size: 14 residues. Between the trimmed V and J ends, which lost 3 bases and 4 bases, there was a span of 13 bases. The CDR3 loop is CASSERGGGYGYTF. CDR3 DNA sequence: TGTGCCAGCAGCGAGAGGGGGGGCGGCTATGGCTACACCTTC.

V and J are TRBV7-2 and TRBJ1-6; D is ambiguous. V was cut by 3 bases and J by 9 bases, with 9 bases left in between. In germline, CDR1 is SGHTA, CDR2 FQGNSA. CDR3 length equals 13 residues. The CDR3 DNA reads as TGTGCCAGCAGCTTTGCCAGGATTTCACCCCTCCACTTT. This codes for CASSFARISPLHF.

The chain uses TRBV5-6 and TRBJ1-1; 9 bases align to TRBD1. The V gene's germline CDR1 is SGHDT and CDR2 YYEEEE. This CDR3 comprises 13 residues. V lost 4 bases to trimming and J lost 7 bases; unmatched junction nucleotides: 5. The CDR3 sequence: CASSGDREGEAFF. The CDR3 region has the DNA TGTGCCAGCAGCGGGGACAGGGAAGGTGAAGCTTTCTTT.

This clone has only a few counts. This chain uses TRBV25-1 with TRBJ1-1; 10 bases map to TRBD1. V lost 8 bases, J lost 7 bases, and 13 bases stayed unmatched. Looked up from germline, CDR1 is MGHDK and CDR2 is SYGVNS. This CDR3 spans 15 amino acids. This CDR3 reads CASSRSKTGGDEAFF. CDR3 nucleotide sequence: TGTGCCAGCTCCCGCTCAAAGACAGGGGGCGATGAAGCTTTCTTT.

The chain carries TRBV7-8 and TRBJ1-5, with no clear D. The CDR3 length is 15 residues. CDR1 is SGHVS, CDR2 FQNEAQ, per germline. Trimming removed 2 bases from V and 5 bases from J, with 13 bases in between. CDR3 nucleotides: TGTGCCAGCAGCTTATTCATAGGGAGGGATCAGCCCCAGCATTTT. It specifies CASSLFIGRDQPQHF.

This clone was detected a few times. J is TRBJ2-7 and V is TRBV5-1, with 11 bases fitting TRBD1. The CDR3 loop spans 15 amino acids. J lost 5 bases, V lost 3 bases, and 7 bases had no gene match. The germline gives CDR1 SGHRS, CDR2 YFSETQ. The CDR3 sequence: CASSWGTGGRDEQYF. CDR3 nucleotide sequence: TGCGCCAGCAGCTGGGGGACAGGGGGTAGGGACGAGCAGTACTTC.

The chain's CDR3 is CASSLRGQAYEQYF. For the CDR3, the DNA is TGTGCCAGCAGCTTAAGGGGACAGGCTTACGAGCAGTACTTC. V gene TRBV7-8 combines with J gene TRBJ2-5, with 8 nucleotides matching TRBD1. The J call is doubtful: the DNA matches TRBJ2-7 better. This CDR3 is built from 14 residues. Germline CDR1 reads SGHVS; CDR2 reads FQNEAQ.

The chain joins TRBV18 to TRBJ1-5; maybe TRBD1 (6 bases). Trimming took off 3 bases at V and 2 bases at J, with 11 bases between the two ends. This CDR3 has 15 residues. In germline, CDR1 is KGHSH, CDR2 LQKENI. CDR3 residues: CASSPGAGGNQPQHF. CDR3 nucleotides: TGTGCCAGCTCACCTGGGGCAGGGGGCAATCAGCCCCAGCATTTT.